This T cell receptor beta chain comes out of a study of tumor-infiltrating lymphocytes in primary liver carcinoma. Across the study: Stage T1-T3 N0M0 and a size of roughly 4 to 10 cm characterized the tumors.

With a constant-region primer, TCR beta cDNA was made from 400 to 550 ng of total RNA. TCR beta libraries came from three nested multiplex PCR rounds using slightly modified ARM-PCR. A C-beta reverse primer was combined with TRBV1-TRBV30 forward primers in the first two PCR rounds, and each round had approximately 9 cycles. Using its own MiXCR run on the multiplex PCR reads, TCRdb lists one record per CDR3 protein. Of around 27,000 distinct CDR3 sequences in the sample, approximately 78% are singletons; the top ten hold 40% to 50%. As for this clonotype: Its cognate antigen is unknown. The junction differs from germline at one of its ends, possibly a read error.

Whole-study findings and limits: Top-250-clone fractions were significantly higher in tumors than in blood (p = 0.039).

This CDR3 is 18 amino acids long. Both RNA and DNA were isolated together from approximately 22-30 mg of bulk tissue that had not been sorted. The chain uses TRBV12-3 or TRBV12-4 and TRBJ2-4, with D perhaps matching TRBD1 or TRBD2 (5 bases each). Sequenced material: liver tumor tissue from sampling region 3. Subset meaning: tumor region T3, left-lateral pole. The clonotype originates from a man aged 35 to 55 with primary liver carcinoma and hepatitis B virus infection. The CDR3 nucleotides read TGTGTCAGCAGTTTATGGGGTGGAGCGGACATAACCAAAAACATTCAGTACTTC. Amino acids: CVSSLWGGADITKNIQYF.